Shown below are 9 T cell receptor beta chains from a single sample sequenced in a study of T-cell reconstitution after alpha-beta-depleted transplantation in children. As it was prepared, the TCRbeta library received unique molecular identifiers. In TCRdb, the PCR reads were re-called with MiXCR into one record per CDR3 protein. Among about half a million distinct CDR3 sequences, about 12% were seen once, and the ten largest hold 4.5% to 6%. The material was PBMCs from the stem cell graft donor, obtained from the stem cell graft. The origin of the receptors is a human donor who donated a stem cell graft to a child with combined immunodeficiency.

The chain couples TRBV12-3 or TRBV12-4 to TRBJ2-2, with D possibly called TRBD1 or TRBD2 (5 bases each). The CDR3 contains 15 residues. Trimming stripped 10 bases from V and 4 bases from J, with 19 bases between. The CDR3 protein is CATVPRDPLTGELFF. The DNA of the CDR3 is TGTGCCACCGTACCCCGGGACCCCCTCACCGGGGAGCTGTTTTTT.

This clonotype was counted between two and nine times. This chain connects TRBV5-1 to TRBJ2-7; TRBD2 aligns across 9 bases. This CDR3 comprises 15 residues. Germline V lookup: CDR1 SGHRS, CDR2 YFSETQ. V lost 4 bases and J lost 5; bases outside the gene matches: 10. The CDR3 DNA reads as TGCGCCAGCAGCGATCCGGGACTAGCTAAAGACGAGCAGTACTTC. Protein product: CASSDPGLAKDEQYF.

This clonotype turned up a few times. The chain joins TRBV5-5 to TRBJ1-5; 7 bases match TRBD1. CDR1 is SGHKS and CDR2 is YYEKEE in the germline V gene (reference sequence). The CDR3 extends over 17 amino acids. With 7 bases clipped from V and 0 bases from J, the junction kept 13 bases outside the gene matches. CDR3 nucleotide sequence: TGTGCCAGCGCCCCGGACAGGAGCCTACTTAGCAATCAGCCCCAGCATTTT. The encoded protein is CASAPDRSLLSNQPQHF.

This rearrangement joins TRBV2 to TRBJ2-1; weak D call: TRBD2 (5 bases). Germline CDR1 is SNHLY and CDR2 is FYNNEI. CDR3 length equals 14 residues. V lost 6 bases and J lost 7, with 16 bases in between. The CDR3 nucleotides read TGTGCCAGCAGGTGGGAGATGATCATTAATGAGCAGTTCTTC. Encoded protein: CASRWEMIINEQFF. Drawing the rest from reference TRBV2 and TRBJ2-1, the complete variable domain is EPEVTQTPSHQVTQMGQEVILRCVPISNHLYFYWYRQILGQKVEFLVSFYNNEISEKSEIFDDQFSVERPDGSNFTLKIRSTKLEDSAMYFCASRWEMIINEQFFGPGTRLTVL.

This clonotype has only a few counts. The V call is TRBV3-1, the J call TRBJ2-2; 10 bases match TRBD2. Germline CDR1 is LGHDT and CDR2 is YNNKEL (reference sequence). There are 20 residues in the CDR3. With V trimmed by 6 bases and J by 1 base, 17 bases remained unmatched. CDR3 sequence (DNA): TGTGCCAGCAGTCCCCCGCCAGGACTAGCGGAGGTAATGAACACCGGGGAGCTGTTTTTT. Protein: CASSPPPGLAEVMNTGELFF.

This clonotype was counted only a few times. The chain is built from TRBV12-3 or TRBV12-4 and TRBJ1-5; weak D call: TRBD1 (6 bases). V gave up 7 bases and J gave up 7 bases, with 14 bases separating them. The CDR3 spans 13 residues. This CDR3 is CASNQQGGQPQHF. For the CDR3, the DNA is TGTGCCAGCAATCAACAGGGTGGCCAGCCCCAGCATTTT.

This clonotype occurred many times. The rearrangement links TRBV24-1 to TRBJ2-3, with TRBD1 as a possible D gene (7 bases). Germline CDR1 and CDR2: KGHDR and SFDVKD. CDR3 length equals 15 residues. Trimming stripped 4 bases from V and 3 bases from J, with 13 bases between. CDR3 nucleotide sequence: TGTGCCACCAGTGACCGACAGGGAGGTACAGATACGCAGTATTTT. This translates into CATSDRQGGTDTQYF.

The V gene is TRBV7-3, the J gene TRBJ1-5, with 8 bases fitting TRBD1. The CDR3 consists of 19 residues. Germline CDR1 reads SGHTA; CDR2 reads FQGTGA. V was clipped by 2 bases and J by 4 bases; unmatched bases: 16. CDR3 in DNA: TGTGCCAGCAGCTTAGGGCAACAGGGGGATGGAATAGCAAATCAGCCCCAGCATTTT. As protein: CASSLGQQGDGIANQPQHF.

The V call is TRBV4-3, the J call TRBJ2-7; perhaps TRBD2 as D (6 bases). The CDR3 has 13 residues. In germline, CDR1 is LGHNA, CDR2 YSLEER. Trimming stripped 3 bases from V and 6 bases from J, with 12 bases between. The CDR3 is CASSQELAREQYF. CDR3 nucleotides: TGCGCCAGCAGCCAGGAACTAGCTCGCGAGCAGTACTTC.